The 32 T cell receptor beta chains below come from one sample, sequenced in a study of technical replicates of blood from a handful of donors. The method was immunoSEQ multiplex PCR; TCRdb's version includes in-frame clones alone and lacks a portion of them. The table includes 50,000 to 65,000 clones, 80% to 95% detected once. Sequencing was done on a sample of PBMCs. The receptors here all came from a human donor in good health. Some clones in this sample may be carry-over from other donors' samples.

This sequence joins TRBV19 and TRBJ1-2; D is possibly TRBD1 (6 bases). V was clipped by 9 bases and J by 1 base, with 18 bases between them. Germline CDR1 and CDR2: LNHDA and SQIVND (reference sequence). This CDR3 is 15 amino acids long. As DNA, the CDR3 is TGTGCCAGCCGATATGGGAGGGGGAATAACTATGGCTACACCTTC. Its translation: CASRYGRGNNYGYTF.

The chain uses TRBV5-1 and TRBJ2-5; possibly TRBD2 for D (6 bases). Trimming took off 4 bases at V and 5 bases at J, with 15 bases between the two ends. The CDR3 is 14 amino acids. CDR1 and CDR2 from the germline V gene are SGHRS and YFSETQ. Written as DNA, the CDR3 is TGCGCCAGCAGCCAGGTTGGGGAGGCGGAGACCCAGTACTTC. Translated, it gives CASSQVGEAETQYF.

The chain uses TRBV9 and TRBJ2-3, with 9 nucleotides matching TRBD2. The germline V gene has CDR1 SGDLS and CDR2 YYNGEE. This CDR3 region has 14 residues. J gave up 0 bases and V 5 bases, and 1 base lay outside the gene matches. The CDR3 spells CASRSGGSTDTQYF. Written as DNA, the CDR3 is TGTGCCAGCAGAAGCGGGGGGAGCACAGATACGCAGTATTTT.

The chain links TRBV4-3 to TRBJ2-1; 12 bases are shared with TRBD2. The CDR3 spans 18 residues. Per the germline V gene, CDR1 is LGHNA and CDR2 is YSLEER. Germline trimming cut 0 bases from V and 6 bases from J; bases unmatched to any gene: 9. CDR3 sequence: CASSQESRRLAGVNEQFF. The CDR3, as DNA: TGCGCCAGCAGCCAAGAGAGTAGACGACTAGCGGGAGTCAATGAGCAGTTCTTC.

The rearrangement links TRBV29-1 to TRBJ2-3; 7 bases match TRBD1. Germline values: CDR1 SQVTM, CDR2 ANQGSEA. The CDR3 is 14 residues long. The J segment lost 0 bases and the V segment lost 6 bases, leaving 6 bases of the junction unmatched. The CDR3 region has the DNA TGCAGCGTGGGACAGAATTCTAGCACAGATACGCAGTATTTT. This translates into CSVGQNSSTDTQYF.

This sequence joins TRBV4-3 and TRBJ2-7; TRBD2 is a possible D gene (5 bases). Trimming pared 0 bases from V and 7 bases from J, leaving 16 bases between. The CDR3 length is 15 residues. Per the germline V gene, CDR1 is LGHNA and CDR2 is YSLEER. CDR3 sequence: CASSQDSGSRGEQYF. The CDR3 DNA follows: TGCGCCAGCAGCCAAGACTCGGGGTCTCGGGGAGAGCAGTACTTC.

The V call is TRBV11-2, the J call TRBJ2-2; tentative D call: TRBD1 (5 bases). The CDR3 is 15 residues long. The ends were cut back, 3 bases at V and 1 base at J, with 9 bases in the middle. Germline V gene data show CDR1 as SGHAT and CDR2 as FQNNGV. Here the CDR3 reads CASSLNRLNTGELFF. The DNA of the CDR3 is TGTGCCAGCAGCTTGAACAGGTTGAACACCGGGGAGCTGTTTTTT.

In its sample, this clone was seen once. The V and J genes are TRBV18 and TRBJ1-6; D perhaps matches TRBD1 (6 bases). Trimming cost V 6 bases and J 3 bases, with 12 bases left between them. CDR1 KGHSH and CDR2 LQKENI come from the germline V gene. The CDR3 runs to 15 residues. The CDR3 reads CASSRGQFYNSPLHF. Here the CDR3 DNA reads TGTGCCAGCTCCCGAGGACAGTTCTATAATTCACCCCTCCACTTT.

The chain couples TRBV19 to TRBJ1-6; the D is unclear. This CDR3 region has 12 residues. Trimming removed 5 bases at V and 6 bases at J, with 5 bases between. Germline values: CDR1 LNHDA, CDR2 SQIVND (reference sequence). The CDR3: CASSLPNSPLHF. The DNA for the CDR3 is TGTGCCAGTAGTCTACCTAATTCACCCCTCCACTTT.

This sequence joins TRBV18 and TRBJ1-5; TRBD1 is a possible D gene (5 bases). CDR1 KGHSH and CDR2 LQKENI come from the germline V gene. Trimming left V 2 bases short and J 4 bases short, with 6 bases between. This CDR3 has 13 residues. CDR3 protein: CASSPTGNQPQHF. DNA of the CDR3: TGTGCCAGCTCACCAACAGGAAATCAGCCCCAGCATTTT. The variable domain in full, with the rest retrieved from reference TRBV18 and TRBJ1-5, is NAGVMQNPRHLVRRRGQEARLRCSPMKGHSHVYWYRQLPEEGLKFMVYLQKENIIDESGMPKERFSAEFPKEGPSILRIQQVVRGDSAAYFCASSPTGNQPQHFGDGTRLSIL.

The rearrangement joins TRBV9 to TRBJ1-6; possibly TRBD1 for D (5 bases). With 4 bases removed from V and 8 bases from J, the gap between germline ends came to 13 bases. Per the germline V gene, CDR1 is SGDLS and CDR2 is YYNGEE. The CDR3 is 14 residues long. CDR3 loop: CASSTPGRDSPLHF. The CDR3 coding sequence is TGTGCCAGCAGCACCCCAGGGAGGGATTCACCCCTCCACTTT.

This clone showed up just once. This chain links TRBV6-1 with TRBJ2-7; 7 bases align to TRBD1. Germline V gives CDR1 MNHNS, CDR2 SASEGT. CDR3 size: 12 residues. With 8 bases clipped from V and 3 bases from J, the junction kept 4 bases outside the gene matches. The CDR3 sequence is CASEAGGYEQYF. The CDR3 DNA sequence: TGTGCCAGCGAAGCAGGGGGCTACGAGCAGTACTTC.

The DNA for the CDR3 is TGCGCCAGCAGCCCCGGTCGACTAGCCTCCTACGAGCAGTACTTC. Translating gives CASSPGRLASYEQYF. The rearrangement links TRBV4-3 to TRBJ2-7, with 7 bases identical to TRBD2. V trimming: 4 bases; J trimming: 0 bases; junction bases outside the gene matches: 6. CDR1 and CDR2 (germline): LGHNA, YSLEER. The CDR3 sequence is 15 residues long.

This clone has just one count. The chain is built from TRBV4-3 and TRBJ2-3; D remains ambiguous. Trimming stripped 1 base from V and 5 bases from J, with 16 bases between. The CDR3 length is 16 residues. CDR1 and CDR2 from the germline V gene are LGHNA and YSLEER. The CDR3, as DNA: TGCGCCAGCAGCCAAGGGGCACAGCCAACCAGAGATACGCAGTATTTT. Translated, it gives CASSQGAQPTRDTQYF.

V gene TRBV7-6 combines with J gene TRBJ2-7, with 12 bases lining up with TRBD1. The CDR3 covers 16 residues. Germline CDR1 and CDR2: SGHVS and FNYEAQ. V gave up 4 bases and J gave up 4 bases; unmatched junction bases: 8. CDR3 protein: CASSSFEGQGAYEQYF. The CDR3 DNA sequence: TGTGCCAGCAGCTCCTTTGAGGGACAGGGGGCTTACGAGCAGTACTTC.

The CDR3 bases are TGTGCCAGCAGCCTGCCAGGGTCGTTCACGAACACTGAAGCTTTCTTT. It codes for CASSLPGSFTNTEAFF. The rearrangement uses TRBV4-2 and TRBJ1-1; weak D call: TRBD1 (5 bases). Deletions cut 4 bases from V and 1 base from J, with 16 bases between. Germline assignment: CDR1 LGHNA and CDR2 YNFKEQ. This CDR3 contains 16 residues.

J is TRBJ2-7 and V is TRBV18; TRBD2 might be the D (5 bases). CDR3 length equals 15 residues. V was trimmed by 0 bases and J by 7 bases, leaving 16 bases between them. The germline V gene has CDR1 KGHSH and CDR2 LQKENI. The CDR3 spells CASSPPGVGQREQYF. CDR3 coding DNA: TGTGCCAGCTCACCACCGGGAGTAGGGCAACGGGAGCAGTACTTC.

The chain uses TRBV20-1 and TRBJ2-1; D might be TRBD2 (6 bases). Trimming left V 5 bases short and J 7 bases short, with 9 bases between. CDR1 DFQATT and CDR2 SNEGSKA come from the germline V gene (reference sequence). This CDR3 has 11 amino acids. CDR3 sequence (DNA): TGCAGTGCTCGGAGGGATAATGAGCAGTTCTTC. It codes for CSARRDNEQFF.

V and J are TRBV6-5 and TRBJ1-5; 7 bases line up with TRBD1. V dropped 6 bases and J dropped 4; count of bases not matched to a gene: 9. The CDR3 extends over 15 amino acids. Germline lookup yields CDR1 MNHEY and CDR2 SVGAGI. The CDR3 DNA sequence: TGTGCCAGCAGCCCCCGGGACAGACAAAATCAGCCCCAGCATTTT. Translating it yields CASSPRDRQNQPQHF.

The CDR3 loop is CRADRQETQYF. DNA for the CDR3: TGCAGAGCTGACAGGCAAGAGACCCAGTACTTC. The chain combines TRBV29-1 with TRBJ2-5, with D maybe TRBD1 (6 bases). Germline lookup yields CDR1 SQVTM and CDR2 ANQGSEA. The CDR3 spans 11 residues.

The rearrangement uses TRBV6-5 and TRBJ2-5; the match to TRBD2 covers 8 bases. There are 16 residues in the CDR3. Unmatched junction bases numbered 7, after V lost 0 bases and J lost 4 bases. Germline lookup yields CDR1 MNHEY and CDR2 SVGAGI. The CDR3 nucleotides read TGTGCCAGCAGTTACTCTGCGGGGGGAGGTCGAGAGACCCAGTACTTC. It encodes CASSYSAGGGRETQYF.

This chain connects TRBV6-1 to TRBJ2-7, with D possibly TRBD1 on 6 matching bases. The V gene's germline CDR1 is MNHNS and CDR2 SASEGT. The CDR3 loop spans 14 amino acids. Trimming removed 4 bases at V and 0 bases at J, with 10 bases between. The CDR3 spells CASSGQGNSYEQYF. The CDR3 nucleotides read TGTGCCAGCAGTGGGCAGGGGAACTCCTACGAGCAGTACTTC.

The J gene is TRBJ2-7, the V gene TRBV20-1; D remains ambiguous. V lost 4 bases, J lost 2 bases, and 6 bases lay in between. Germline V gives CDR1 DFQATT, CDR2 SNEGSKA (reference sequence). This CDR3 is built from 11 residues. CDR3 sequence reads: CSAIIAYEQYF. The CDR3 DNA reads TGCAGTGCTATAATAGCCTACGAGCAGTACTTC.

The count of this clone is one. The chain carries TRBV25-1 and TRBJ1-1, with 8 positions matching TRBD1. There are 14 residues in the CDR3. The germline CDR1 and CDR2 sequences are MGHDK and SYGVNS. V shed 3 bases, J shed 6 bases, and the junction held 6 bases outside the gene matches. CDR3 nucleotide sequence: TGTGCCAGCAGTGAGGGCAGGGGGCGGTCTGAAGCTTTCTTT. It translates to CASSEGRGRSEAFF.

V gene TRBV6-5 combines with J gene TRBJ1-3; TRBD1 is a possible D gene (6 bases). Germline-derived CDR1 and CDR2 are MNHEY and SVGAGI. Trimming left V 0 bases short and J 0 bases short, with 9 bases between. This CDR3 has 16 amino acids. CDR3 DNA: TGTGCCAGCAGTTACTCGATAGGGGGCTCTGGAAACACCATATATTTT. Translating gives CASSYSIGGSGNTIYF.

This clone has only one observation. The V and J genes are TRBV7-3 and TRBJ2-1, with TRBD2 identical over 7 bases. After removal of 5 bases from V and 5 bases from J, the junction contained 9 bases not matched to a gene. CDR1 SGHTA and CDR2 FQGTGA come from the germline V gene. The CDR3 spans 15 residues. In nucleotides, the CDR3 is TGTGCCAGCAGCAAGAACGGGGGGACTAACAATGAGCAGTTCTTC. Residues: CASSKNGGTNNEQFF.

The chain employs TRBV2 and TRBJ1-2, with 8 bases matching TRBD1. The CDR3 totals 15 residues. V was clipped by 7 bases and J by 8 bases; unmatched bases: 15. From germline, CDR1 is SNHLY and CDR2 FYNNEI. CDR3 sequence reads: CASTFVGTGVEGYTF. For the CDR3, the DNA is TGTGCCAGCACCTTCGTCGGGACAGGAGTCGAAGGCTACACCTTC.

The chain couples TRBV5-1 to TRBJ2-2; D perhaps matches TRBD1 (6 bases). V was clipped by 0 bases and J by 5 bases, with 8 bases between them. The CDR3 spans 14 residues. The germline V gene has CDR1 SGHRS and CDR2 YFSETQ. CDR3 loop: CASSLGGRTGELFF. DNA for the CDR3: TGCGCCAGCAGCTTGGGGGGGCGGACCGGGGAGCTGTTTTTT.

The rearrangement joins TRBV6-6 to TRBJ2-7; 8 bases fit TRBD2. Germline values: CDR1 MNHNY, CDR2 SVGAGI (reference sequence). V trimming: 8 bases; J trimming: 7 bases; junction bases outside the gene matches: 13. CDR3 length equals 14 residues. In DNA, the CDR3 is TGTGCCAGCGCATACGGGAGGGCCCAGGATGAGCAGTACTTC. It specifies CASAYGRAQDEQYF.

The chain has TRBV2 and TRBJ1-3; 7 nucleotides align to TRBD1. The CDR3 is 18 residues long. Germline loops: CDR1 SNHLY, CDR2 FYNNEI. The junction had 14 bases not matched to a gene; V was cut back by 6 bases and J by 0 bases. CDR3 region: CASRATGTAISSGNTIYF. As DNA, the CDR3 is TGTGCCAGCAGGGCGACCGGGACAGCGATAAGCTCTGGAAACACCATATATTTT.

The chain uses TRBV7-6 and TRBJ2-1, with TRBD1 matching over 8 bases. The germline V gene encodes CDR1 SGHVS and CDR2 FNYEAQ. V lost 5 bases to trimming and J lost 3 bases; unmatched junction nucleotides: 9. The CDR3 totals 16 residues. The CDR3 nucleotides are TGTGCCAGCAGCGTAAAAGGGACAGGACTCTACAATGAGCAGTTCTTC. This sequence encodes CASSVKGTGLYNEQFF.

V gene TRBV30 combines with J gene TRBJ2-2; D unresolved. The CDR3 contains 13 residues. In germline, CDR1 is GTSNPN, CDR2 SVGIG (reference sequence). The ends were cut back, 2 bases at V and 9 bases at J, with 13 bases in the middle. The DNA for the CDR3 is TGTGCCTGGAGTCTAGGAGAAGTCCGGGAGCTGTTTTTT. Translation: CAWSLGEVRELFF.